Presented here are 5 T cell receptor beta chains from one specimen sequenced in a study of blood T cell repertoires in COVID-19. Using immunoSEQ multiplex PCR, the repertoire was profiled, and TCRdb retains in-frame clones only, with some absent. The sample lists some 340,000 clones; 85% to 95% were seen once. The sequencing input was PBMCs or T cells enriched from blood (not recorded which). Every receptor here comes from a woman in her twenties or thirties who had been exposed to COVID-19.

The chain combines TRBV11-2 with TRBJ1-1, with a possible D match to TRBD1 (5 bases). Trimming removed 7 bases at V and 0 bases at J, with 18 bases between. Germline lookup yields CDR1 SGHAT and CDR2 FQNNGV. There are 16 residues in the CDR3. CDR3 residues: CASIHRGDGVNTEAFF. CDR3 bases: TGTGCCAGCATTCATAGGGGCGACGGTGTGAACACTGAAGCTTTCTTT.

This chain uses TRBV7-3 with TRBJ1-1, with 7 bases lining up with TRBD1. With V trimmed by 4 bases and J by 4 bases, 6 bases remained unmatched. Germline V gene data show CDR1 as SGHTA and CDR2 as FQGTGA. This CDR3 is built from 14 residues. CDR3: CASSSTGLSTEAFF. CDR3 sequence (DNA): TGTGCCAGCAGCTCGACAGGGTTGAGCACTGAAGCTTTCTTT.

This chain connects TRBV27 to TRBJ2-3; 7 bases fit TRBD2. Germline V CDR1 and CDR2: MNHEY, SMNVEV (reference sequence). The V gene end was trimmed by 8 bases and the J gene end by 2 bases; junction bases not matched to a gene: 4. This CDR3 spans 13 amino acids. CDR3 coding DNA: TGTGCCAGCGGGGGGGAATTCACAGATACGCAGTATTTT. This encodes CASGGEFTDTQYF.

The CDR3 bases are TGCGCCAGCAGCTCTGGGCTGGGGAACACTGAAGCTTTCTTT. This encodes CASSSGLGNTEAFF. The V and J genes are TRBV5-1 and TRBJ1-1; D not certain. This CDR3 region has 14 residues. The V gene's germline CDR1 is SGHRS and CDR2 YFSETQ. Trimming took 3 bases from V and 1 from J, leaving 10 bases between them.

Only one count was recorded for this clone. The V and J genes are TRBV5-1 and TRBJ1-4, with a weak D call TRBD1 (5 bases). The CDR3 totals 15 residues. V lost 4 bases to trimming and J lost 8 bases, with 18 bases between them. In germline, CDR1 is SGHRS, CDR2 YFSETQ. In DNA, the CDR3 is TGCGCCAGCAGCCCCCGGGGGATGTTAGGCGAAAAACTGTTTTTT. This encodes CASSPRGMLGEKLFF. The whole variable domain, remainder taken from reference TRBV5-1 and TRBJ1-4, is KAGVTQTPRYLIKTRGQQVTLSCSPISGHRSVSWYQQTPGQGLQFLFEYFSETQRNKGNFPGRFSGRQFSNSRSEMNVSTLELGDSALYLCASSPRGMLGEKLFFGSGTQLSVL.